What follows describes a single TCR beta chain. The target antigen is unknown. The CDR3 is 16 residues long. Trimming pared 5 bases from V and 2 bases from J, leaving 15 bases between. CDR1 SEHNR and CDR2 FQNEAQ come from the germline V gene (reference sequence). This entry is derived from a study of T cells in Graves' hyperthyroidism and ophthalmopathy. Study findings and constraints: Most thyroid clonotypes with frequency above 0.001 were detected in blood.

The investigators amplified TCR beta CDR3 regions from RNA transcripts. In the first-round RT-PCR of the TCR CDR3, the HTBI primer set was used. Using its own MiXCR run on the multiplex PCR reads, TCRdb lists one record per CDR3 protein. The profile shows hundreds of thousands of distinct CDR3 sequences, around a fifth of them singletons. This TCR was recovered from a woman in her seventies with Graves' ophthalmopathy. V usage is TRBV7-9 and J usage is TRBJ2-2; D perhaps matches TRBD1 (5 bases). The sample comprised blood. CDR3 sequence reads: CASSTTGPGNTGELFF. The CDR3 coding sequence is TGTGCCAGCAGCACTACAGGACCGGGTAACACCGGGGAGCTGTTTTTT.